These 23 T cell receptor beta chains originate from one sample sequenced in a study of cytomegalovirus exposure and HLA in healthy donors. Assay: immunoSEQ multiplex PCR; the TCRdb copy retains only in-frame clones and omits some. The sample carries 150,000 to 180,000 clones, 70% to 90% recorded once. Sequenced input: PBMCs. The receptors derive from a man younger than 30 in good health and CMV-seropositive.

The CDR3 loop reads CASSLGGTGSSYEQYF. In DNA, the CDR3 is TGTGCCAGCAGCTTGGGGGGGACGGGGAGCTCCTACGAGCAGTACTTC. The chain uses TRBV7-8 and TRBJ2-7; 7 bases map to TRBD2. V trimming: 3 bases; J trimming: 0 bases; junction bases outside the gene matches: 8. CDR3 length equals 16 residues. Germline CDR1 reads SGHVS; CDR2 reads FQNEAQ.

The CDR3 sequence: CASSDWGQGGYEQYF. CDR3 bases: TGTGCCAGCAGTGATTGGGGACAGGGCGGTTACGAGCAGTACTTC. The rearrangement joins TRBV25-1 to TRBJ2-7, with TRBD1 matching 9 bases. The V and J ends lost 3 bases and 4 bases, in that order; junction bases with no gene match: 7. CDR1 is MGHDK and CDR2 is SYGVNS in the germline V gene. CDR3 length: 15 amino acids.

The J gene is TRBJ2-7, the V gene TRBV4-3; possibly TRBD2 for D (6 bases). This CDR3 spans 14 amino acids. Per the germline V gene, CDR1 is LGHNA and CDR2 is YSLEER. V lost 0 bases, J lost 4 bases, and 10 bases lay in between. The CDR3 sequence is CASSQEWREYEQYF. In DNA form, the CDR3 reads TGCGCCAGCAGCCAAGAATGGCGGGAATACGAGCAGTACTTC.

On this clone: Different DNA sequences within this sample yield the same CDR3. The CDR3 sequence: CASRAQGSSYEQYF. As DNA, the CDR3 is TGTGCCAGCAGGGCACAAGGGAGCTCCTACGAGCAGTACTTC. The chain recombines TRBV2 with TRBJ2-7, with D maybe TRBD2 (5 bases). Germline V gene lookup returns CDR1 SNHLY and CDR2 FYNNEI. The CDR3 has 14 amino acids. Trimming left V 6 bases short and J 0 bases short, with 12 bases between.

The CDR3 DNA reads TGTGCCAGCAGTACCGGGACAGGGGGAAGTTATGGCTACACCTTC. Translation: CASSTGTGGSYGYTF. V and J are TRBV6-5 and TRBJ1-2, with TRBD1 matching over 11 bases. Germline V gene data show CDR1 as MNHEY and CDR2 as SVGAGI. The J segment lost 5 bases and the V segment lost 5 bases, leaving 7 bases of the junction unmatched. The CDR3 contains 15 residues.

The gene calls are TRBV7-3 and TRBJ1-6, with unresolved D. This CDR3 spans 13 amino acids. Trimming shortened V by 4 bases and J by 7 bases, and 8 bases separated the two germline ends. Germline CDR1 and CDR2: SGHTA and FQGTGA. The CDR3 protein is CASSSNRNSPLHF. The CDR3 DNA reads TGTGCCAGCAGCTCGAACAGAAATTCACCCCTCCACTTT. Combining the CDR3 with reference TRBV7-3 and TRBJ1-6 gives the whole variable domain GAGVSQTPSNKVTEKGKYVELRCDPISGHTALYWYRQSLGQGPEFLIYFQGTGAADDSGLPNDRFFAVRPEGSVSTLKIQRTERGDSAVYLCASSSNRNSPLHFGNGTRLTVT.

V gene TRBV7-3 combines with J gene TRBJ2-1, with TRBD2 matching over 14 bases. The V and J ends lost 5 bases and 1 base, in that order; junction bases with no gene match: 10. Looked up from germline, CDR1 is SGHTA and CDR2 is FQGTGA. The CDR3 has 19 amino acids. The DNA for the CDR3 is TGTGCCAGCAGCATCCTCGGGACTAGCGGGAGTAAATCCTACAATGAGCAGTTCTTC. It yields the protein CASSILGTSGSKSYNEQFF.

A few counts support this clone. The same CDR3 also results from other DNA sequences found in this sample. This chain uses TRBV7-9 with TRBJ1-1; D is unclear. The CDR3 extends over 13 amino acids. V was shortened by 1 base and J by 1 base, with 4 bases between the two germline ends. The V gene's germline CDR1 is SEHNR and CDR2 FQNEAQ (reference sequence). The CDR3 DNA reads as TGTGCCAGCAGCTTAGGACAGAACACTGAAGCTTTCTTT. As protein: CASSLGQNTEAFF.

The J gene is TRBJ2-1, the V gene TRBV29-1, with 7 bases identical to TRBD2. The CDR3 contains 15 residues. The ends lost 3 bases at V and 0 bases at J; junction bases unmatched: 5. Germline V gene data show CDR1 as SQVTM and CDR2 as ANQGSEA. CDR3 residues: CSVEGGTSSYNEQFF. The CDR3 bases are TGCAGCGTTGAGGGGGGGACCAGCTCCTACAATGAGCAGTTCTTC.

The V and J genes are TRBV4-1 and TRBJ1-3, with 7 bases that match TRBD1. Germline V gene sequence: CDR1 MGHRA, CDR2 YSYEKL. The CDR3 consists of 16 residues. V lost 0 bases and J lost 4; bases outside the gene matches: 6. The chain's CDR3 is CASSQDLTGSGNTIYF. The CDR3 DNA sequence: TGCGCCAGCAGCCAAGACCTGACAGGGTCCGGAAACACCATATATTTT.

The V call is TRBV7-3, the J call TRBJ2-1; D not resolved. Trimming took 4 bases from V and 0 from J, leaving 7 bases between them. There are 14 residues in the CDR3. Germline CDR1 is SGHTA and CDR2 is FQGTGA. CDR3 DNA: TGTGCCAGCAGCTCCGGCGGCTCCTACAATGAGCAGTTCTTC. Translation: CASSSGGSYNEQFF.

The CDR3 coding sequence is TGTGCCAGCAGTGAGAGCAGGGGCACAGATACGCAGTATTTT. This gives the protein CASSESRGTDTQYF. The V call is TRBV2, the J call TRBJ2-3; possibly TRBD1 for D (5 bases). The CDR3 has 14 residues. The germline V and J ends were trimmed by 3 bases and 1 base, with 8 bases remaining between them. CDR1 SNHLY and CDR2 FYNNEI come from the germline V gene.

The J gene is TRBJ2-1, the V gene TRBV4-3; D is unclear. Per germline, CDR1 LGHNA and CDR2 YSLEER. This CDR3 region has 14 residues. Trimming left V 1 base short and J 2 bases short, with 6 bases between. The CDR3 sequence: CASSQGETYNEQFF. The CDR3 nucleotides read TGCGCCAGCAGCCAAGGTGAGACCTACAATGAGCAGTTCTTC.

V usage is TRBV4-3 and J usage is TRBJ1-1; 8 bases agree with TRBD1. J was trimmed by 1 base and V by 4 bases; bases with no gene match: 8. The CDR3 contains 16 residues. Germline CDR1 is LGHNA and CDR2 is YSLEER. The CDR3 protein is CASSPKYGQGNTEAFF. The CDR3 DNA reads TGCGCCAGCAGCCCCAAGTATGGACAGGGGAACACTGAAGCTTTCTTT.

The chain has TRBV27 and TRBJ1-2, with 8 bases fitting TRBD1. Trimming took 6 bases from V and 6 from J; bases not matched to a gene: 3. Germline V CDR1 and CDR2: MNHEY, SMNVEV (reference sequence). The CDR3 spans 12 residues. The CDR3 reads CASSTGGDGYTF. The CDR3 nucleotides read TGTGCCAGCAGCACAGGGGGGGATGGCTACACCTTC.

The chain carries TRBV30 and TRBJ2-1, with TRBD2 identical over 15 bases. The CDR3 is made up of 16 amino acids. The trim removed 3 bases at V and 6 bases at J, leaving 6 bases unmatched. Germline V gives CDR1 GTSNPN, CDR2 SVGIG (reference sequence). This CDR3 reads CAWSRTSGRAINEQFF. CDR3 sequence (DNA): TGTGCCTGGAGCCGGACTAGCGGGAGGGCCATCAATGAGCAGTTCTTC.

The chain employs TRBV11-1 and TRBJ1-3, with 7 bases that match TRBD1. V shed 5 bases and J 2 bases; nucleotides not matched to a gene: 0. The V gene's germline CDR1 is SGHAT and CDR2 FQDESV (reference sequence). This CDR3 contains 13 residues. CDR3 bases: TGTGCCAGCAGCGACAGGGCTGGAAACACCATATATTTT. This gives the protein CASSDRAGNTIYF.

The V gene is TRBV28, the J gene TRBJ1-1; TRBD1 matches at 8 bases. The germline V gene has CDR1 MDHEN and CDR2 SYDVKM. V lost 3 bases and J lost 5; bases outside the gene matches: 8. This CDR3 has 15 amino acids. DNA of the CDR3: TGTGCCAGCAGTTTGATTCCAGGGGGCGAAACTGAAGCTTTCTTT. This encodes CASSLIPGGETEAFF.

The chain combines TRBV5-5 with TRBJ2-7; TRBD2 matches at 9 bases. This CDR3 has 15 amino acids. V gave up 0 bases and J gave up 5 bases; unmatched junction bases: 6. CDR1 SGHKS and CDR2 YYEKEE come from the germline V gene (reference sequence). Here the CDR3 reads CASSLGSAGGHEQYF. CDR3 nucleotides: TGTGCCAGCAGCTTGGGGTCAGCGGGAGGCCACGAGCAGTACTTC.

The chain uses TRBV15 and TRBJ2-5; the D gene is possibly TRBD1 (6 bases). The germline gives CDR1 LNHNV, CDR2 YYDKDF (reference sequence). The V end lost 6 bases, the J end lost 7 bases, and 12 bases lay between the germline ends. The CDR3 consists of 12 residues. The CDR3 bases are TGTGCCACCAGGGACAGCGGCGGGACCCAGTACTTC. Amino acids: CATRDSGGTQYF.

This chain joins TRBV19 and TRBJ2-7; a weak D match, TRBD2 (6 bases). There are 14 residues in the CDR3. The germline V gene encodes CDR1 LNHDA and CDR2 SQIVND (reference sequence). V was shortened by 3 bases and J by 0 bases, with 9 bases between the two germline ends. CDR3 residues: CASSILEGSYEQYF. The CDR3 nucleotides are TGTGCCAGTAGTATTCTGGAGGGCTCCTACGAGCAGTACTTC.

The rearrangement uses TRBV6-1 and TRBJ2-6; D not certain. Germline assignment: CDR1 MNHNS and CDR2 SASEGT. The CDR3 contains 15 residues. The germline V and J ends were trimmed by 6 bases and 0 bases, with 9 bases remaining between them. Written as DNA, the CDR3 is TGTGCCAGCAGCCCCAGAGGCTCTGGGGCCAACGTCCTGACTTTC. Translated, it gives CASSPRGSGANVLTF.

CDR3 nucleotides: TGCGCCAGCAGCTTCCAGGGTAGCCCTGGAAACACCATATATTTT. This sequence encodes CASSFQGSPGNTIYF. The V call is TRBV5-1, the J call TRBJ1-3; maybe TRBD1 (5 bases). From germline, CDR1 is SGHRS and CDR2 YFSETQ. This CDR3 has 15 residues. Trimming removed 2 bases at V and 2 bases at J, with 11 bases between.